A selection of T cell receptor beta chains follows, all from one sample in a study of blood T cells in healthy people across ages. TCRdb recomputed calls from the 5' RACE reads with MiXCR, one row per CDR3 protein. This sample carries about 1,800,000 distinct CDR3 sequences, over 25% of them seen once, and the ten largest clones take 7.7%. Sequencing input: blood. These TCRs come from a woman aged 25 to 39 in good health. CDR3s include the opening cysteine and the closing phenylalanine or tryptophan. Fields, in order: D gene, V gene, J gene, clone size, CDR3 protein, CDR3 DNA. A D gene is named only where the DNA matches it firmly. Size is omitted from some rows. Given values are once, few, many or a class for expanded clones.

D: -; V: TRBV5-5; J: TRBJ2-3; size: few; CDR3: CASSLLVLRSRPDTQYF; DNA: TGTGCCAGCAGCTTGCTGGTACTAAGATCGAGACCAGATACGCAGTATTTT
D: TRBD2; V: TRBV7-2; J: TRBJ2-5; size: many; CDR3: CASSPTSGQETQYF; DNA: TGTGCCAGCAGCCCTACTAGCGGCCAAGAGACCCAGTACTTC
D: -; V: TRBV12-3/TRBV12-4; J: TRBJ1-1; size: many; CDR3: CASSLKGNEAFF; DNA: TGTGCCAGCAGTTTAAAGGGGAATGAAGCTTTCTTT
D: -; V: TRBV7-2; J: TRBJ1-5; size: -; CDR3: CASSLWGGPKHF; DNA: TGTGCCAGCAGCTTATGGGGAGGACCTAAGCATTTT
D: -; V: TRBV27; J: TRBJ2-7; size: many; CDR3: CASSLGWSSSEQYF; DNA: TGTGCCAGCAGTTTAGGCTGGAGCTCCTCCGAGCAGTACTTC
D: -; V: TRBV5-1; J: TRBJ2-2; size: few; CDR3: CASIEAPLITGELFF; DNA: TGCGCCAGCATCGAAGCCCCATTAATCACCGGGGAGCTGTTTTTT
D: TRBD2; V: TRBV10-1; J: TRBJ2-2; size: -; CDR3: CASSDPGGTGELFF; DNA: TGCGCCAGCAGTGATCCGGGGGGCACCGGGGAGCTGTTTTTT
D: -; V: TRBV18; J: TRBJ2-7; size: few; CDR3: CASSPQGQVLHEQYF; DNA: TGTGCCAGCTCACCCCAGGGCCAGGTCTTGCACGAGCAGTACTTC
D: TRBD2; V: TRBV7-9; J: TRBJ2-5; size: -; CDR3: CASSSSAGVGETQYF; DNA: TGTGCCAGCAGCTCATCAGCGGGAGTTGGTGAGACCCAGTACTTC
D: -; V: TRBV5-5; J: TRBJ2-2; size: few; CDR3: CASSLWQDTGELFF; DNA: TGTGCCAGCAGCTTGTGGCAGGACACCGGGGAGCTGTTTTTT
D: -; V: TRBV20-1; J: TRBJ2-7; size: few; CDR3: CSAREPHSPGLRSYEQYF; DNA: TGCAGTGCTAGAGAACCTCATTCCCCTGGACTCCGCTCCTACGAGCAGTACTTC